This T cell receptor (beta chain) appears in the sequencing data of a study of blood T cell repertoires in COVID-19. Overall study context: Acute and convalescent COVID-19 specimens originated in the United States, Italy and Spain. The cDNA or gDNA used as material had been derived from T cells, B-cell-depleted T cells, or PBMCs.

Per the study methods: Nucleated cell number was recorded as an estimate derived from reference gene primer amplification. Profiled with immunoSEQ multiplex PCR; TCRdb holds only in-frame clones, not every one. That table is the source of V, J and clone size, and D and trimming were worked out from the DNA. The sample holds 99,000 or so clones; 70% to 90% are singletons and the top ten take 13%. The germline V gene has CDR1 SNHLY and CDR2 FYNNEI. The CDR3 has 17 residues. Trimming removed 8 bases from V and 0 bases from J, with 20 bases in between. The sequenced sample consisted of peripheral blood. The sequence was obtained from a woman aged 60-70 years in a cohort sampled during active or convalescent COVID-19. This chain uses TRBV2 with TRBJ1-3; D call uncertain. CDR3 protein: CASLRTDIPSSGNTIYF. As DNA, the CDR3 is TGTGCCAGCCTGAGGACTGACATCCCTAGCTCTGGAAACACCATATATTTT.